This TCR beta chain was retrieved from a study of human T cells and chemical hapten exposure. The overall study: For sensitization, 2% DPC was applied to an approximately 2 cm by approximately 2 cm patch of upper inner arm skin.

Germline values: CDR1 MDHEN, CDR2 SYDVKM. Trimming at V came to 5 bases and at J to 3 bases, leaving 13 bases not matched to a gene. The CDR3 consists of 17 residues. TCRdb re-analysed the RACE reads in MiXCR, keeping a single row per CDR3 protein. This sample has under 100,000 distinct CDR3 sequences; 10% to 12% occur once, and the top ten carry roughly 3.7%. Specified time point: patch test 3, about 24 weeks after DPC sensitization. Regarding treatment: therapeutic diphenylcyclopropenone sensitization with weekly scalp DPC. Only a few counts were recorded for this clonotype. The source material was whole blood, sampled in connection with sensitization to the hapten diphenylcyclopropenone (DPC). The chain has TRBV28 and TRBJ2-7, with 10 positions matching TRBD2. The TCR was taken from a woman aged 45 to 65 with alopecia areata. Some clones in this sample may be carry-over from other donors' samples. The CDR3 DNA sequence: TGTGCCAGCAGTGGACAGGGTAGGACTAGCGGCCTCTACGAGCAGTACTTC. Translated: CASSGQGRTSGLYEQYF.